The 32 T cell receptor beta chains below all came from one sample that was sequenced in a study of cytomegalovirus exposure and HLA in healthy donors. The PCR employed 60 Vbeta primers together with 13 Jbeta primers. TCRdb's copy holds only in-frame clones and misses some; the assay was immunoSEQ multiplex PCR. The repertoire includes about 130,000 clones, 81% of them detected once, and about 0.74% sits in the top ten. The specimen sequenced was PBMCs. All receptors derive from a man between 18 and 35 years old in good health and CMV-seronegative.

The V gene is TRBV6-5, the J gene TRBJ2-7; D not resolved. Trimming cost V 4 bases and J 4 bases, with 5 bases left between them. CDR1 MNHEY and CDR2 SVGAGI come from the germline V gene. The CDR3 consists of 11 residues. The chain's CDR3 is CASSSQYEQYF. CDR3 sequence (DNA): TGTGCCAGCAGTTCCCAATACGAGCAGTACTTC.

The gene calls are TRBV9 and TRBJ2-1, with 10 bases that match TRBD2. V gave up 0 bases and J gave up 10 bases; unmatched junction bases: 4. There are 14 residues in the CDR3. The germline gives CDR1 SGDLS, CDR2 YYNGEE. CDR3 in DNA: TGTGCCAGCAGCGTAGTCCTAGCGGGGGACGAGCAGTTCTTC. As protein: CASSVVLAGDEQFF.

The V and J genes are TRBV6-5 and TRBJ1-2; maybe TRBD1 (6 bases). Germline V gene sequence: CDR1 MNHEY, CDR2 SVGAGI. The germline V and J ends were trimmed by 5 bases and 4 bases, with 14 bases remaining between them. CDR3 length: 14 amino acids. The CDR3 here is CASSRDNTIYGYTF. The DNA of the CDR3 is TGTGCCAGCAGTCGGGACAACACAATCTATGGCTACACCTTC.

V gene TRBV9 combines with J gene TRBJ1-2, with a weak D call TRBD1 (6 bases). This CDR3 comprises 14 residues. The V gene's germline CDR1 is SGDLS and CDR2 YYNGEE. V was cut by 3 bases and J by 5 bases, with 14 bases left in between. This chain's CDR3 is CASSAHGQKYGYTF. Here the CDR3 DNA reads TGTGCCAGCAGCGCCCACGGACAGAAGTATGGCTACACCTTC. The variable domain in full, with the rest retrieved from reference TRBV9 and TRBJ1-2, is DSGVTQTPKHLITATGQRVTLRCSPRSGDLSVYWYQQSLDQGLQFLIQYYNGEERAKGNILERFSAQQFPDLHSELNLSSLELGDSALYFCASSAHGQKYGYTFGSGTRLTVV.

The V gene is TRBV5-1, the J gene TRBJ1-1, with D possibly TRBD1 on 5 matching bases. Trimming pared 1 base from V and 6 bases from J, leaving 13 bases between. CDR1 SGHRS and CDR2 YFSETQ come from the germline V gene. This CDR3 spans 14 amino acids. CDR3 sequence reads: CASSLPQGTAEAFF. The DNA of the CDR3 is TGCGCCAGCAGCTTGCCGCAGGGTACCGCTGAAGCTTTCTTT.

The rearrangement uses TRBV6-1 and TRBJ2-7; perhaps TRBD2 as D (6 bases). Germline V CDR1 and CDR2: MNHNS, SASEGT. This CDR3 is 15 amino acids long. Trimming removed 5 bases from V and 0 bases from J, with 14 bases in between. Here the CDR3 reads CASSHLAESSYEQYF. CDR3 nucleotides: TGTGCCAGCAGTCATTTAGCGGAAAGCTCCTACGAGCAGTACTTC.

The V gene is TRBV6-4, the J gene TRBJ2-3; 7 bases line up with TRBD2. The CDR3 spans 15 residues. Germline V gene lookup returns CDR1 MRHNA and CDR2 SNTAGT. V was clipped by 2 bases and J by 2 bases; unmatched bases: 4. The CDR3 region has the DNA TGTGCCAGCAGTGACACGCTAGCGGCCACAGATACGCAGTATTTT. Translating it yields CASSDTLAATDTQYF.

The count of this clone is one. V is TRBV19 and J is TRBJ2-6; TRBD1 is a possible D gene (5 bases). Deletions cut 0 bases from V and 1 base from J, with 10 bases between. The V gene's germline CDR1 is LNHDA and CDR2 SQIVND (reference sequence). The CDR3 has 17 amino acids. The CDR3 loop reads CASSIDRVFSGANVLTF. The CDR3 DNA reads TGTGCCAGTAGTATAGACAGGGTTTTTTCTGGGGCCAACGTCCTGACTTTC.

The rearrangement uses TRBV2 and TRBJ2-7; D ambiguous. The CDR3 contains 13 residues. Looked up from germline, CDR1 is SNHLY and CDR2 is FYNNEI. With 6 bases removed from V and 6 bases from J, the gap between germline ends came to 15 bases. CDR3 bases: TGTGCCAGCAGGAACCCAGCCAGGCCCGAGCAGTACTTC. Its protein is CASRNPARPEQYF. The variable domain in full, with the rest retrieved from reference TRBV2 and TRBJ2-7, is EPEVTQTPSHQVTQMGQEVILRCVPISNHLYFYWYRQILGQKVEFLVSFYNNEISEKSEIFDDQFSVERPDGSNFTLKIRSTKLEDSAMYFCASRNPARPEQYFGPGTRLTVT.

This chain uses TRBV7-9 with TRBJ2-2; tentative D call: TRBD2 (6 bases). CDR1 SEHNR and CDR2 FQNEAQ come from the germline V gene (reference sequence). V was clipped by 4 bases and J by 4 bases, with 19 bases between them. The CDR3 sequence is 17 residues long. The CDR3 loop reads CASSSLRGGTGTGELFF. The CDR3 nucleotides are TGTGCCAGCAGCTCCCTCCGCGGAGGGACCGGCACCGGGGAGCTGTTTTTT.

The chain combines TRBV5-4 with TRBJ1-4, with D unclear. This CDR3 is built from 16 residues. Trimming took off 0 bases at V and 5 bases at J, with 14 bases between the two ends. In germline, CDR1 is SGHNT, CDR2 YYREEE (reference sequence). For the CDR3, the DNA is TGTGCCAGCAGCTTGGGGACTTCCAGGTTAAATGAAAAACTGTTTTTT. It translates to CASSLGTSRLNEKLFF.

V usage is TRBV4-3 and J usage is TRBJ2-1, with 7 bases aligning to TRBD2. This CDR3 spans 14 amino acids. With V trimmed by 3 bases and J by 5 bases, 4 bases remained unmatched. Looked up from germline, CDR1 is LGHNA and CDR2 is YSLEER. The DNA of the CDR3 is TGCGCCAGCAGCCACGCTGGGGGGGACAATGAGCAGTTCTTC. Amino acids: CASSHAGGDNEQFF.

The V call is TRBV29-1, the J call TRBJ1-1; D unresolved. Germline assignment: CDR1 SQVTM and CDR2 ANQGSEA. V lost 4 bases, J lost 8 bases, and 23 bases lay in between. The CDR3 contains 15 residues. Written as DNA, the CDR3 is TGCAGCGTTGGGGTGAGGGAGACCCTTCGCGGAGAAGCTTTCTTT. Its protein product is CSVGVRETLRGEAFF. Supplemented by reference TRBV29-1 and TRBJ1-1, the full variable domain reads SAVISQKPSRDICQRGTSLTIQCQVDSQVTMMFWYRQQPGQSLTLIATANQGSEATYESGFVIDKFPISRPNLTFSTLTVSNMSPEDSSIYLCSVGVRETLRGEAFFGQGTRLTVV.

This chain links TRBV19 with TRBJ1-1; 7 positions match TRBD1. V lost 3 bases and J lost 5; bases outside the gene matches: 9. The germline CDR1 and CDR2 sequences are LNHDA and SQIVND (reference sequence). CDR3 length equals 15 residues. As DNA, the CDR3 is TGTGCCAGTAGTATTTCGAGGGGGCTAGGGACTGAAGCTTTCTTT. It codes for CASSISRGLGTEAFF.

This chain connects TRBV6-6 to TRBJ2-2; 8 bases are a match to TRBD1. Germline-derived CDR1 and CDR2 are MNHNY and SVGAGI (reference sequence). The CDR3 totals 16 residues. V trimming: 7 bases; J trimming: 4 bases; junction bases outside the gene matches: 11. The CDR3 reads CASTLARGTGTGELFF. CDR3 DNA sequence: TGTGCCAGCACATTAGCGAGGGGGACAGGCACCGGGGAGCTGTTTTTT.

This clone was seen once. The chain employs TRBV6-5 and TRBJ1-1; D perhaps matches TRBD1 (5 bases). Germline V gene sequence: CDR1 MNHEY, CDR2 SVGAGI. CDR3 length equals 13 residues. V shed 5 bases and J shed 6 bases, with 13 bases lying between them. For the CDR3, the DNA is TGTGCCAGCAGTCCTGGGACTTTTTCTGAAGCTTTCTTT. The encoded protein is CASSPGTFSEAFF.

V and J are TRBV6-6 and TRBJ1-5, with 8 nucleotides matching TRBD1. This CDR3 comprises 15 residues. The ends lost 2 bases at V and 8 bases at J; junction bases unmatched: 8. The germline V gene has CDR1 MNHNY and CDR2 SVGAGI (reference sequence). CDR3 in DNA: TGTGCCAGCAGTTACCCGACAGGGGAGGAGGAGCCCCAGCATTTT. Translating gives CASSYPTGEEEPQHF.

In DNA form, the CDR3 reads TGTGCCAGCAGCAGACCCCAAGGGGGGGCAGATACGCAGTATTTT. Encoded protein: CASSRPQGGADTQYF. The rearrangement links TRBV9 to TRBJ2-3, with a weak D call TRBD2 (7 bases). CDR3 size: 15 residues. V was shortened by 4 bases and J by 4 bases, with 16 bases between the two germline ends. CDR1 is SGDLS, CDR2 YYNGEE, per germline.

This sequence joins TRBV7-6 and TRBJ1-1; weak D call: TRBD1 (5 bases). The CDR3 loop spans 17 amino acids. V gave up 4 bases and J gave up 0 bases, with 18 bases separating them. Germline-derived CDR1 and CDR2 are SGHVS and FNYEAQ. The CDR3 coding sequence is TGTGCCAGCAGCTACCTCGTCGTTCGGGGGATGAACACTGAAGCTTTCTTT. Residues: CASSYLVVRGMNTEAFF.

The V gene is TRBV4-1, the J gene TRBJ2-7, with 10 bases that match TRBD1. Trimming removed 4 bases from V and 2 bases from J; junction bases left unmatched: 8. The CDR3 totals 16 residues. Germline CDR1 reads MGHRA; CDR2 reads YSYEKL. CDR3 DNA: TGCGCCAGCAGCCGCGCCGGAGGGACAGGGGCCTACGAGCAGTACTTC. Protein sequence: CASSRAGGTGAYEQYF.

J is TRBJ1-1 and V is TRBV28; D not certain. This CDR3 is 12 amino acids long. Trimming left V 7 bases short and J 7 bases short, with 13 bases between. Germline assignment: CDR1 MDHEN and CDR2 SYDVKM. The DNA for the CDR3 is TGTGCCAGCATTTACCGCCGGGGTGAAGCTTTCTTT. This encodes CASIYRRGEAFF. The complete variable domain, with remaining parts taken from reference TRBV28 and TRBJ1-1, reads DVKVTQSSRYLVKRTGEKVFLECVQDMDHENMFWYRQDPGLGLRLIYFSYDVKMKEKGDIPEGYSVSREKKERFSLILESASTNQTSMYLCASIYRRGEAFFGQGTRLTVV.

This clone came up once. V and J are TRBV4-2 and TRBJ1-6, with 7 bases fitting TRBD1. Germline-derived CDR1 and CDR2 are LGHNA and YNFKEQ. The CDR3 is made up of 15 amino acids. J lost 5 bases, V lost 4 bases, and 5 bases had no gene match. Here the CDR3 reads CASSLPGQHNSPLHF. DNA for the CDR3: TGTGCCAGCAGCCTGCCGGGACAGCATAATTCACCCCTCCACTTT.

J is TRBJ2-1 and V is TRBV5-4, with 10 bases fitting TRBD1. The CDR3 is made up of 15 amino acids. V trimming: 4 bases; J trimming: 10 bases; junction bases outside the gene matches: 11. Germline values: CDR1 SGHNT, CDR2 YYREEE (reference sequence). The CDR3 loop reads CASSPTGQGFGEQFF. The CDR3 nucleotides are TGTGCCAGCAGCCCAACGGGACAGGGGTTTGGGGAGCAGTTCTTC.

DNA of the CDR3: TGTGCCAGCAGCTTAGCTCGCACCCCTCCGGGACAGTCAAGCTCTGGAAACACCATATATTTT. This translates into CASSLARTPPGQSSSGNTIYF. This chain links TRBV7-8 with TRBJ1-3, with 7 bases lining up with TRBD1. CDR3 length equals 21 residues. With V trimmed by 0 bases and J by 0 bases, 17 bases remained unmatched. The germline V gene has CDR1 SGHVS and CDR2 FQNEAQ.

The chain employs TRBV30 and TRBJ1-4, with a weak D call TRBD1 (6 bases). Per germline, CDR1 GTSNPN and CDR2 SVGIG (reference sequence). Trimming removed 5 bases from V and 0 bases from J, with 7 bases in between. The length of the CDR3 is 13 residues. This chain's CDR3 is CAWAGATNEKLFF. In nucleotides, the CDR3 is TGTGCCTGGGCAGGGGCAACTAATGAAAAACTGTTTTTT.

The rearrangement uses TRBV5-4 and TRBJ1-2; possibly TRBD1 for D (5 bases). The CDR3 is made up of 13 amino acids. Germline V gives CDR1 SGHNT, CDR2 YYREEE (reference sequence). The V end lost 10 bases, the J end lost 8 bases, and 21 bases lay between the germline ends. The CDR3 loop is CAVSGRRSRGYTF. CDR3 DNA: TGTGCCGTCTCAGGGAGGAGGTCGCGGGGCTACACCTTC. The variable domain in full, with the rest retrieved from reference TRBV5-4 and TRBJ1-2, is ETGVTQSPTHLIKTRGQQVTLRCSSQSGHNTVSWYQQALGQGPQFIFQYYREEENGRGNFPPRFSGLQFPNYSSELNVNALELDDSALYLCAVSGRRSRGYTFGSGTRLTVV.

The rearrangement uses TRBV7-9 and TRBJ1-4; D gene unclear. V lost 2 bases and J lost 8, with 15 bases in between. The length of the CDR3 is 15 residues. The germline gives CDR1 SEHNR, CDR2 FQNEAQ (reference sequence). CDR3 loop: CASSLLRGFGEKLFF. CDR3 in DNA: TGTGCCAGCAGCTTACTTCGGGGATTCGGAGAAAAACTGTTTTTT.

The table lists this clone with a few counts. V is TRBV6-5 and J is TRBJ1-5, with TRBD1 identical over 9 bases. Germline CDR1 is MNHEY and CDR2 is SVGAGI. This CDR3 is built from 14 residues. Trimming removed 4 bases from V and 6 bases from J; junction bases left unmatched: 4. The CDR3 region has the DNA TGTGCCAGCAGTTCCGGGACAGGGTCTCAGCCCCAGCATTTT. This sequence encodes CASSSGTGSQPQHF.

V is TRBV2 and J is TRBJ1-4, with D uncertain. Trimming left V 7 bases short and J 8 bases short, with 20 bases between. The CDR3 is 15 amino acids. Germline lookup yields CDR1 SNHLY and CDR2 FYNNEI. The CDR3 reads CASTTGPTSGEKLFF. CDR3 DNA: TGTGCCAGCACGACCGGTCCAACGTCCGGGGAAAAACTGTTTTTT.

The chain has TRBV28 and TRBJ2-5; D may be TRBD1 (6 bases). The CDR3 consists of 17 residues. Germline values: CDR1 MDHEN, CDR2 SYDVKM. V was shortened by 6 bases and J by 4 bases, with 24 bases between the two germline ends. The CDR3 here is CASRSYRDNRRRETQYF. The CDR3 DNA sequence: TGTGCCAGCAGGAGCTACCGGGACAACAGGCGACGAGAGACCCAGTACTTC.

The rearrangement uses TRBV6-6 and TRBJ2-7; 7 nucleotides line up with TRBD1. CDR1 and CDR2 from the germline V gene are MNHNY and SVGAGI (reference sequence). The CDR3 is 12 amino acids. Trimming took 5 bases from V and 6 from J; bases not matched to a gene: 4. The CDR3 region is CASSRQGPEQYF. CDR3 DNA sequence: TGTGCCAGCAGTAGACAGGGTCCCGAGCAGTACTTC.

The rearrangement links TRBV7-2 to TRBJ2-3; 8 bases are shared with TRBD1. The CDR3 is 15 residues long. Trimming cost V 3 bases and J 1 base; bases outside gene matches: 3. CDR1 is SGHTA, CDR2 FQGNSA, per germline. As DNA, the CDR3 is TGTGCCAGCAGCTTGGGACAGGTTGGCACAGATACGCAGTATTTT. As protein: CASSLGQVGTDTQYF.